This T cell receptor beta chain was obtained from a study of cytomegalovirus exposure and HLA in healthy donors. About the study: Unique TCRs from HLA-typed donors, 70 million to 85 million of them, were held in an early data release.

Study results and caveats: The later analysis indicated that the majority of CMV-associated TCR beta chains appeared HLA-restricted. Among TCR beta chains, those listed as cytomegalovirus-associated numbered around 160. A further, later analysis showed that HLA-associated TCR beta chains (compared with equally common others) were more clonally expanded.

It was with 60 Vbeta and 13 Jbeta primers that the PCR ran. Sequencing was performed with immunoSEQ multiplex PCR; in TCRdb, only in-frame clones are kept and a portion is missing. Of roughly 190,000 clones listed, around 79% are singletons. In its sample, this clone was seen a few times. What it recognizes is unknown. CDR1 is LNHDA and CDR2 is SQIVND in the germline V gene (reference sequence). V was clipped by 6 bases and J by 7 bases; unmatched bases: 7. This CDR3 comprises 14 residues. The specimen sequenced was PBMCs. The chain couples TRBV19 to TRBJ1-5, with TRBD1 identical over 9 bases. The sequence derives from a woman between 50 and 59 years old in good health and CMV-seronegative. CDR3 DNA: TGTGCCAGTAGGGCAGGGACAGGGATCCAGCCCCAGCATTTT. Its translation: CASRAGTGIQPQHF.